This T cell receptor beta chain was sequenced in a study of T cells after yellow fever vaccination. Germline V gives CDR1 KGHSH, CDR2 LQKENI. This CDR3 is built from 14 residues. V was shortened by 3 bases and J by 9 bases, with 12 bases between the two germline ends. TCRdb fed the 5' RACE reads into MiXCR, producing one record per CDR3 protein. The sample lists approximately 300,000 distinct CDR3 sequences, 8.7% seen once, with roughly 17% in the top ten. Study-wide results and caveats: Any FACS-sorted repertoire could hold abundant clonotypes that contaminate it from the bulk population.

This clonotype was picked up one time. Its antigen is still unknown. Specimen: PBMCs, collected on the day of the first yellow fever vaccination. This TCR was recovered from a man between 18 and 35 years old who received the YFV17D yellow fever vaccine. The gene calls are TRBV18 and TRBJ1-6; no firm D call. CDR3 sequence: CASSPTIKGSPLHF. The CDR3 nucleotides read TGTGCCAGCTCACCTACCATTAAGGGTTCACCCCTCCACTTT.